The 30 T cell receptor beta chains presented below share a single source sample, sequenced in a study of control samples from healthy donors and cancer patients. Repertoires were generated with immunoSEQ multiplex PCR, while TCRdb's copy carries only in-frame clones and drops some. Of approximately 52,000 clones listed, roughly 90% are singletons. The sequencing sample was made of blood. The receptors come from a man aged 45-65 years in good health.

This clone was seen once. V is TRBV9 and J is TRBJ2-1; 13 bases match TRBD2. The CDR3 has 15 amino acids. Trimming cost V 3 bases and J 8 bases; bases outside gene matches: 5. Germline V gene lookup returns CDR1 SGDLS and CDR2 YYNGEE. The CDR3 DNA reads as TGTGCCAGCAGCGACGGGACTAGCGGGATATATGAGCAGTTCTTC. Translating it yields CASSDGTSGIYEQFF.

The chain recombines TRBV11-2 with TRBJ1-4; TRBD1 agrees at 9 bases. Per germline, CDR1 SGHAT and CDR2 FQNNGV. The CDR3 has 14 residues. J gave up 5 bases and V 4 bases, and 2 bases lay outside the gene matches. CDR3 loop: CASSSGQGNEKLFF. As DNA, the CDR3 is TGTGCCAGCAGCTCCGGACAGGGGAATGAAAAACTGTTTTTT.

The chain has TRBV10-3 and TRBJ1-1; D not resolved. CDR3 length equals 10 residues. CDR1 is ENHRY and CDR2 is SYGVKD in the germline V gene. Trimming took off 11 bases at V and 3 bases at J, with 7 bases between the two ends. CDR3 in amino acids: CAAGDTEAFF. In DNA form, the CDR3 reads TGTGCCGCCGGGGACACTGAAGCTTTCTTT.

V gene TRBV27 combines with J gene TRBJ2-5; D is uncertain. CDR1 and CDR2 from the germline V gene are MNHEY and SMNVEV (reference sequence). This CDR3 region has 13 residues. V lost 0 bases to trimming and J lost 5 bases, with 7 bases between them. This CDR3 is CASSLSSRETQYF. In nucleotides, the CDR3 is TGTGCCAGCAGTTTATCTAGTCGGGAGACCCAGTACTTC.

CDR3 sequence reads: CASSLTGTGSETQYF. The CDR3 DNA reads as TGTGCCAGCAGTCTAACCGGGACAGGGAGCGAGACCCAGTACTTC. J is TRBJ2-5 and V is TRBV6-5; 9 bases fit TRBD1. The CDR3 sequence is 15 residues long. CDR1 is MNHEY and CDR2 is SVGAGI in the germline V gene. Losses at the gene ends were 5 bases for V and 5 bases for J; bases not matched to a gene: 9.

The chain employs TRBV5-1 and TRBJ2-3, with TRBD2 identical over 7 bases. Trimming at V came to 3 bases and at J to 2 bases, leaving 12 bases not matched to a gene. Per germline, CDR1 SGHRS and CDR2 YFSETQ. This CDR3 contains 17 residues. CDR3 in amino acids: CASSYQTSSTYTDTQYF. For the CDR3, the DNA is TGCGCCAGCAGCTACCAGACTAGCTCCACCTACACAGATACGCAGTATTTT.

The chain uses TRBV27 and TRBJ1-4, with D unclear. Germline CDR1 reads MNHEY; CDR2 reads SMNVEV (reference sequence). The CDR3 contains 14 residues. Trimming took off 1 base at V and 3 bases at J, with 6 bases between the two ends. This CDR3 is CASSLWAANEKLFF. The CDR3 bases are TGTGCCAGCAGTTTATGGGCGGCTAATGAAAAACTGTTTTTT.

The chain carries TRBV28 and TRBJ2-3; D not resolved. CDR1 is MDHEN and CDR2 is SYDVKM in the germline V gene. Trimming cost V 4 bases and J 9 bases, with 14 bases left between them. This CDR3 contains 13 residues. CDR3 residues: CASSSSQQRTQYF. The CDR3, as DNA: TGTGCCAGCAGTTCCTCCCAGCAGCGCACGCAGTATTTT.

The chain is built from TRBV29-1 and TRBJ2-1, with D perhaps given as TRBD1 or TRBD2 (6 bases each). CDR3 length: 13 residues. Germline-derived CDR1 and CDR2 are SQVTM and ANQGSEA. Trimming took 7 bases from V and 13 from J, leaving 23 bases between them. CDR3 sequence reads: CSGTWGASFEQFF. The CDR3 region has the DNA TGCAGCGGCACTTGGGGGGCTAGCTTCGAACAGTTCTTC.

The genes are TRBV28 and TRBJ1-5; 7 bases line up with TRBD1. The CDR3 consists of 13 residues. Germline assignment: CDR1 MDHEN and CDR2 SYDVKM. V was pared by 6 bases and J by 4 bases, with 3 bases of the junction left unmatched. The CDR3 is CASSQDRNQPQHF. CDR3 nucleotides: TGTGCCAGCAGCCAGGACAGGAATCAGCCCCAGCATTTT.

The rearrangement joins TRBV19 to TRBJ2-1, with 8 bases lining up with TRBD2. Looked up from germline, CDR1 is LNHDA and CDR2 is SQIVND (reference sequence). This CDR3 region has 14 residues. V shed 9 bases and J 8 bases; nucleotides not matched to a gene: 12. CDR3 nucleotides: TGTGCCAGCACTAAAGCGGGAGCGGTCTATGAGCAGTTCTTC. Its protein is CASTKAGAVYEQFF. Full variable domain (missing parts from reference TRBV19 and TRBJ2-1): DGGITQSPKYLFRKEGQNVTLSCEQNLNHDAMYWYRQDPGQGLRLIYYSQIVNDFQKGDIAEGYSVSREKKESFPLTVTSAQKNPTAFYLCASTKAGAVYEQFFGPGTRLTVL.

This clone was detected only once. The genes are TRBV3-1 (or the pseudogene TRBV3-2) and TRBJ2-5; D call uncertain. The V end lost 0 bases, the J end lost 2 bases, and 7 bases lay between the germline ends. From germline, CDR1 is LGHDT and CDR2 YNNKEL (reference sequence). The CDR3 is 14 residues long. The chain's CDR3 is CASSQDTAQETQYF. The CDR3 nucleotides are TGTGCCAGCAGCCAAGACACAGCTCAAGAGACCCAGTACTTC.

For the CDR3, the DNA is TGTGCCACCAGTGGCGCGGGACAGAGCTCCTACGAGCAGTACTTC. This codes for CATSGAGQSSYEQYF. This sequence joins TRBV24-1 and TRBJ2-7; possibly TRBD1 for D (7 bases). The CDR3 covers 15 residues. Germline V gene sequence: CDR1 KGHDR, CDR2 SFDVKD. The germline V and J ends were trimmed by 5 bases and 0 bases, with 13 bases remaining between them.

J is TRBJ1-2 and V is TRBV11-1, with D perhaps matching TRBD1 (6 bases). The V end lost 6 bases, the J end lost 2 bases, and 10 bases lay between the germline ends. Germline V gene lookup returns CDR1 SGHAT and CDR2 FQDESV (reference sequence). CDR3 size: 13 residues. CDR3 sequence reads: CASSFTGNYGYTF. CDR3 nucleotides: TGTGCCAGCAGTTTCACAGGGAACTATGGCTACACCTTC.

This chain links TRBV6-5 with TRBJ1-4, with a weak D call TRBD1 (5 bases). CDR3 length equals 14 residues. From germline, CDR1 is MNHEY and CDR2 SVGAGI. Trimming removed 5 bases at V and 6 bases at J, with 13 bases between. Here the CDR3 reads CASSPQGEYEKLFF. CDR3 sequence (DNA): TGTGCCAGCAGTCCGCAGGGAGAGTATGAAAAACTGTTTTTT.

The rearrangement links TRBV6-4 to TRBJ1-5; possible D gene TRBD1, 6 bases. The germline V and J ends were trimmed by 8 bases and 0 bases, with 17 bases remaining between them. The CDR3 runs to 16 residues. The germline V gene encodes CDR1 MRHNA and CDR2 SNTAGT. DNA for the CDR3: TGTGCCAGCCCAAGGGGGTATGAGTCTAGCAATCAGCCCCAGCATTTT. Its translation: CASPRGYESSNQPQHF.

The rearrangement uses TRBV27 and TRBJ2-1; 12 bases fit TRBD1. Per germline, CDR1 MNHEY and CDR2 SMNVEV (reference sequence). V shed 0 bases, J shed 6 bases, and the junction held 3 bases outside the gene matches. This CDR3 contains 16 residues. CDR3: CASSLSGTGGFNEQFF. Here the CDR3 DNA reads TGTGCCAGCAGTTTATCCGGGACAGGGGGCTTCAATGAGCAGTTCTTC.

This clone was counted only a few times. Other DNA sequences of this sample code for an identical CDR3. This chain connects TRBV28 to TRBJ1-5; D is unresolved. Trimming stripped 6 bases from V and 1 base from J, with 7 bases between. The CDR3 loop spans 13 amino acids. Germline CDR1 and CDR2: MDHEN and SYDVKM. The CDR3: CASRGGSNQPQHF. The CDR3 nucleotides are TGTGCCAGCAGAGGAGGGAGCAATCAGCCCCAGCATTTT.

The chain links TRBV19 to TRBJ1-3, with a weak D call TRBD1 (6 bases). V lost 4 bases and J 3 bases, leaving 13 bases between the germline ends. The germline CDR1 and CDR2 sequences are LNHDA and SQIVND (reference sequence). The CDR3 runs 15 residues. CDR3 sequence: CASSTEGVLGNTIYF. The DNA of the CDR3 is TGTGCCAGTAGTACGGAGGGGGTTCTTGGAAACACCATATATTTT. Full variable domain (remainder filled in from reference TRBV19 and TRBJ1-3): DGGITQSPKYLFRKEGQNVTLSCEQNLNHDAMYWYRQDPGQGLRLIYYSQIVNDFQKGDIAEGYSVSREKKESFPLTVTSAQKNPTAFYLCASSTEGVLGNTIYFGEGSWLTVV.

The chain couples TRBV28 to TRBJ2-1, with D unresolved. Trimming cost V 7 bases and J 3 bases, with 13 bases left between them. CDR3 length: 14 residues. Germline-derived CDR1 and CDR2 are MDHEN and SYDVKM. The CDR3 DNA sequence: TGTGCCAGCACCCCCCTTGTTAGCTACAATGAGCAGTTCTTC. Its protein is CASTPLVSYNEQFF.

The CDR3 loop is CSVDGLGGTEAFF. The DNA for the CDR3 is TGCAGCGTGGACGGGTTGGGAGGCACTGAAGCTTTCTTT. The V call is TRBV29-1, the J call TRBJ1-1; D call uncertain. The length of the CDR3 is 13 residues. Trimming removed 6 bases from V and 4 bases from J, with 15 bases in between. CDR1 is SQVTM and CDR2 is ANQGSEA in the germline V gene.

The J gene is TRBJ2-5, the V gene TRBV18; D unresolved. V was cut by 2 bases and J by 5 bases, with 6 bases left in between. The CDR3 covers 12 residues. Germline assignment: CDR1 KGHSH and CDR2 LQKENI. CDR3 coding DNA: TGTGCCAGCTCACCAGGGTTCGAGACCCAGTACTTC. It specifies CASSPGFETQYF.

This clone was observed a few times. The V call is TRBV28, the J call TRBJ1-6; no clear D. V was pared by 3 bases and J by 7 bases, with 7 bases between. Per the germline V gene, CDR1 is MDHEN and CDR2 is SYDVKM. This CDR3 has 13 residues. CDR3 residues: CASSLGMNSPLHF. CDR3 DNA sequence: TGTGCCAGCAGTTTGGGGATGAATTCACCCCTCCACTTT.

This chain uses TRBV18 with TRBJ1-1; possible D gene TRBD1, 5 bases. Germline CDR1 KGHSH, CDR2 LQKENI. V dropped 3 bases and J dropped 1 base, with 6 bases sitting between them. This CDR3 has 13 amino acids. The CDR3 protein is CASSPQGNTEAFF. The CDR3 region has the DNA TGTGCCAGCTCACCCCAGGGGAACACTGAAGCTTTCTTT.

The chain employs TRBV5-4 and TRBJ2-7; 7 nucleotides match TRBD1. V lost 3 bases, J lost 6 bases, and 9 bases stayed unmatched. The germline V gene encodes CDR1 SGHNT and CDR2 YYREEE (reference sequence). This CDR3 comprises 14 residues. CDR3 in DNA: TGTGCCAGCAGCTACGTCGGGACAGAGCTCGAGCAGTACTTC. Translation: CASSYVGTELEQYF.

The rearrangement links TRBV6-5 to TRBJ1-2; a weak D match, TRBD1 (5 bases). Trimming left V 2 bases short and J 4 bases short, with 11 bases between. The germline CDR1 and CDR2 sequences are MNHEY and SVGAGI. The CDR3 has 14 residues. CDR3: CASSYLGQAYGYTF. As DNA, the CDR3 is TGTGCCAGCAGTTACCTGGGGCAGGCCTATGGCTACACCTTC.

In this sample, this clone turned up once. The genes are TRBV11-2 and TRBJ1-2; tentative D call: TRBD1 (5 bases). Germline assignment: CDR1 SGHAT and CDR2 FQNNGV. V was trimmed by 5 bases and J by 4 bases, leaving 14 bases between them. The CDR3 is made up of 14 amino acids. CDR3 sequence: CASSPPGGGYGYTF. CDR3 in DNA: TGTGCCAGCAGCCCACCGGGGGGTGGCTATGGCTACACCTTC.

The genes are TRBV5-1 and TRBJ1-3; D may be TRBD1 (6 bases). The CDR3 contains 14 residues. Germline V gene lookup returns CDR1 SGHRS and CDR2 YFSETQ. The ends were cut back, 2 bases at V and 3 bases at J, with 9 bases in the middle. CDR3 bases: TGCGCCAGCAGCTTAACAGGGTTTGGAAACACCATATATTTT. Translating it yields CASSLTGFGNTIYF. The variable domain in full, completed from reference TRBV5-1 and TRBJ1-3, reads KAGVTQTPRYLIKTRGQQVTLSCSPISGHRSVSWYQQTPGQGLQFLFEYFSETQRNKGNFPGRFSGRQFSNSRSEMNVSTLELGDSALYLCASSLTGFGNTIYFGEGSWLTVV.

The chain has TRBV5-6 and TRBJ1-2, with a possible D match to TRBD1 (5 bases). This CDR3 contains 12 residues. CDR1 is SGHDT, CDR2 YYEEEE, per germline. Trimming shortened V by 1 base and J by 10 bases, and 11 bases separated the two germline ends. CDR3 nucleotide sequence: TGTGCCAGCAGCTTGTTATTACAGGACTACACCTTC. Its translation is CASSLLLQDYTF.

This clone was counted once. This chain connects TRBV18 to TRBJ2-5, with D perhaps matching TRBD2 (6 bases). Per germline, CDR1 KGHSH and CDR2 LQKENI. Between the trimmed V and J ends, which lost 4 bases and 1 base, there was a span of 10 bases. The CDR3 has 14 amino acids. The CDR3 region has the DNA TGTGCCAGCTCACTCGGGACTTCCCAAGAGACCCAGTACTTC. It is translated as CASSLGTSQETQYF.